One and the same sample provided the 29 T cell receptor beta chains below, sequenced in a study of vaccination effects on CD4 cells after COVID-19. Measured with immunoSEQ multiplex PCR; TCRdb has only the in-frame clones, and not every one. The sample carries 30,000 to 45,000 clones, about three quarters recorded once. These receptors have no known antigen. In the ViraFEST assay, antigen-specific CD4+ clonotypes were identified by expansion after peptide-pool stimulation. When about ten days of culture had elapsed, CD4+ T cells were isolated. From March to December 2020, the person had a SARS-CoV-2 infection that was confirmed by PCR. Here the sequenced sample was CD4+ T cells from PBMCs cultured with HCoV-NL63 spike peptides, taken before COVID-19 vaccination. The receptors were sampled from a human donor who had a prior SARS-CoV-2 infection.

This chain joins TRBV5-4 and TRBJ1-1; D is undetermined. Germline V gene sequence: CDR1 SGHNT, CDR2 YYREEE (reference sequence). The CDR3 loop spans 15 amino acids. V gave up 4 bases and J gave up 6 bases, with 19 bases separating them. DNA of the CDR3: TGTGCCAGCAGCCCTGATGCAGACCTTGTCGCTGAAGCTTTCTTT. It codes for CASSPDADLVAEAFF. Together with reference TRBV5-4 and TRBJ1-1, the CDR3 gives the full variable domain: ETGVTQSPTHLIKTRGQQVTLRCSSQSGHNTVSWYQQALGQGPQFIFQYYREEENGRGNFPPRFSGLQFPNYSSELNVNALELDDSALYLCASSPDADLVAEAFFGQGTRLTVV.

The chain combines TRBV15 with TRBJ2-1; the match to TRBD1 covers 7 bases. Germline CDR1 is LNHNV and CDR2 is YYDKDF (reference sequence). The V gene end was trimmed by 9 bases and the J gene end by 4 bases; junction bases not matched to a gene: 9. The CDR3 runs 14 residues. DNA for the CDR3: TGTGCCACTAACCCGGGACAGAGTTACAATGAGCAGTTCTTC. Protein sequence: CATNPGQSYNEQFF.

CDR3 protein: CASSNGGGVETQYF. The CDR3 DNA sequence: TGTGCCAGCAGCAACGGGGGCGGGGTGGAGACCCAGTACTTC. The V gene is TRBV5-5, the J gene TRBJ2-5; D possibly matches TRBD1 or TRBD2 (6 bases each). The CDR3 is 14 residues long. From germline, CDR1 is SGHKS and CDR2 YYEKEE (reference sequence). Deletions cut 4 bases from V and 5 bases from J, with 15 bases between.

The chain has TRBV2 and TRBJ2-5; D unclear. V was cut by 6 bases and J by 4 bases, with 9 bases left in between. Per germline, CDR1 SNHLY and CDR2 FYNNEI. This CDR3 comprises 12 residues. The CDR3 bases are TGTGCCAGCAGGCCCCGGGCAGAGACCCAGTACTTC. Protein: CASRPRAETQYF.

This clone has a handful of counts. Written as DNA, the CDR3 is TGTGCCAGCAGTCTACTTGGGACTGGCAACTATGGCTACACCTTC. Residues: CASSLLGTGNYGYTF. The V call is TRBV2, the J call TRBJ1-2, with D perhaps TRBD1 (5 bases). Looked up from germline, CDR1 is SNHLY and CDR2 is FYNNEI. V was cut by 5 bases and J by 2 bases, with 15 bases left in between. The CDR3 covers 15 residues. The full variable domain, completed using reference TRBV2 and TRBJ1-2, is EPEVTQTPSHQVTQMGQEVILRCVPISNHLYFYWYRQILGQKVEFLVSFYNNEISEKSEIFDDQFSVERPDGSNFTLKIRSTKLEDSAMYFCASSLLGTGNYGYTFGSGTRLTVV.

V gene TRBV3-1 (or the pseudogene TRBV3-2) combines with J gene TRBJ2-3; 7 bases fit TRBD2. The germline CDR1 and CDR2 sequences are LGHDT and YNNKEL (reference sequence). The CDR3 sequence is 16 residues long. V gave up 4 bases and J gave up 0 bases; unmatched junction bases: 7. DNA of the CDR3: TGTGCCAGCAGCCCGCTTAGCGGGCCTAGCACAGATACGCAGTATTTT. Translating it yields CASSPLSGPSTDTQYF.

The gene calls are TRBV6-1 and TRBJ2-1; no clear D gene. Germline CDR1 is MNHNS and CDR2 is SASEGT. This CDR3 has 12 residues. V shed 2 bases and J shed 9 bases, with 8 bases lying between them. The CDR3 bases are TGTGCCAGCAGTGAACTCTGGTCTGAGCAGTTCTTC. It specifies CASSELWSEQFF.

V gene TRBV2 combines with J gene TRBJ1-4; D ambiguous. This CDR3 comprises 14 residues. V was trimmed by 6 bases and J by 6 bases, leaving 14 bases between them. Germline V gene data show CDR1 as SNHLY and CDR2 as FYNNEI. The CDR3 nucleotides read TGTGCCAGCAGGGTTTATCGGGAAGATGAAAAACTGTTTTTT. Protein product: CASRVYREDEKLFF.

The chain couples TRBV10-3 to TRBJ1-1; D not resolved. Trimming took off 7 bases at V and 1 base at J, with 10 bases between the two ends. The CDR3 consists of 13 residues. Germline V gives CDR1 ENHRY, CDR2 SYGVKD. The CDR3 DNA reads TGTGCCATCACCAAGACGGAGAACACTGAAGCTTTCTTT. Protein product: CAITKTENTEAFF.

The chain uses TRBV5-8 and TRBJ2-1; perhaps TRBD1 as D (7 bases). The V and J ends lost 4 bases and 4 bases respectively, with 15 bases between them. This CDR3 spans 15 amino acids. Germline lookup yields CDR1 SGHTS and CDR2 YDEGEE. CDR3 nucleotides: TGTGCCAGCAGCCCGGGGGACAGTGGATACAATGAGCAGTTCTTC. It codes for CASSPGDSGYNEQFF.

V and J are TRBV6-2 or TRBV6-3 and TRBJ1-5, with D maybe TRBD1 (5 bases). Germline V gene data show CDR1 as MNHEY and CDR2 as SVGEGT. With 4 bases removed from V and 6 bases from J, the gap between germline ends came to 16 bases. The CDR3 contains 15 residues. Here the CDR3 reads CASSWYAGRRQPQHF. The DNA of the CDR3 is TGTGCCAGCAGTTGGTATGCGGGACGGCGTCAGCCCCAGCATTTT.

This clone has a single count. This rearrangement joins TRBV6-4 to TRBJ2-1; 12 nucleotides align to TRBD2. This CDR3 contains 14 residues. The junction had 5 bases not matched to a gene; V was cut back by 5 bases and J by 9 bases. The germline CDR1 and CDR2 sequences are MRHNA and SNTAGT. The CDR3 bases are TGTGCCAGCAGTTTACTAGCGGGAGGACGTGAGCAGTTCTTC. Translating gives CASSLLAGGREQFF.

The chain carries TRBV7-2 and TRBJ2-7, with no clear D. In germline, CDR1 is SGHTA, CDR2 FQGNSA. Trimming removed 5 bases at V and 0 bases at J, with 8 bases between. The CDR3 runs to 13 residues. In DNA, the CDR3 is TGTGCCAGCAGCCGACCCAGCTCCTACGAGCAGTACTTC. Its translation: CASSRPSSYEQYF.

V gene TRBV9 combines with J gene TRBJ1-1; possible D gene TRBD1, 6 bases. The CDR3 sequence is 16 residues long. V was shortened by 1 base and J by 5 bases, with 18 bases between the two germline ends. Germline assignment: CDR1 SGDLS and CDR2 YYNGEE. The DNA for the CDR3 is TGTGCCAGCAGCGTAAGGCCTGGGGGCGCGGGGACTGAAGCTTTCTTT. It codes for CASSVRPGGAGTEAFF.

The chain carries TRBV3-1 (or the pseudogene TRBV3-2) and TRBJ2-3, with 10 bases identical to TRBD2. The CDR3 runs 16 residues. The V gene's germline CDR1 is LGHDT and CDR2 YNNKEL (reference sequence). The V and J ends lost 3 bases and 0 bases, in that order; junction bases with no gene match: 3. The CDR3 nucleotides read TGTGCCAGCAGCCAGAGGACTAGCGGAAGCACAGATACGCAGTATTTT. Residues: CASSQRTSGSTDTQYF.

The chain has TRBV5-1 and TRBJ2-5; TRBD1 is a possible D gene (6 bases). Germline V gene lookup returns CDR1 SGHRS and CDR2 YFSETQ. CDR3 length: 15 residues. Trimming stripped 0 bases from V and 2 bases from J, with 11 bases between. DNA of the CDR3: TGCGCCAGCAGCTTGGGGTTGACAGGACAAGAGACCCAGTACTTC. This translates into CASSLGLTGQETQYF.

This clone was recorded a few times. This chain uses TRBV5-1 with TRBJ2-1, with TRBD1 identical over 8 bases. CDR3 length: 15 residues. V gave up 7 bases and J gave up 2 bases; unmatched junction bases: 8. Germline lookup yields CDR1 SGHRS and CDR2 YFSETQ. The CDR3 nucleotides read TGCGCCAGCGGTTTCCGGGACAGGCCCTACAATGAGCAGTTCTTC. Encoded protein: CASGFRDRPYNEQFF.

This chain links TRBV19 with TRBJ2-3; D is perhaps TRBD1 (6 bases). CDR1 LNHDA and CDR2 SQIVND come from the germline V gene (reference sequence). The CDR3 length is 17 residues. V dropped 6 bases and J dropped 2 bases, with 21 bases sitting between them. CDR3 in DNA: TGTGCCAGTAGCCCCGCCGGTTTGGGGGCAGACACAGATACGCAGTATTTT. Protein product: CASSPAGLGADTDTQYF.

The CDR3 nucleotides are TGTGCCAGCTCTTTTGGGGGCACAGATACGCAGTATTTT. It is translated as CASSFGGTDTQYF. The V call is TRBV18, the J call TRBJ2-3, with D unresolved. Looked up from germline, CDR1 is KGHSH and CDR2 is LQKENI. V was pared by 6 bases and J by 1 base, with 8 bases between. The CDR3 has 13 amino acids.

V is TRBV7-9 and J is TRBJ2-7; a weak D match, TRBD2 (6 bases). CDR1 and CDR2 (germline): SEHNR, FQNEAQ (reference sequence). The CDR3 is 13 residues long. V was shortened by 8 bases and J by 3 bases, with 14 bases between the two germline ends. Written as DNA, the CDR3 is TGTGCCAGCTCGCGGGGATTAGGCTACGAGCAGTACTTC. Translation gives CASSRGLGYEQYF.

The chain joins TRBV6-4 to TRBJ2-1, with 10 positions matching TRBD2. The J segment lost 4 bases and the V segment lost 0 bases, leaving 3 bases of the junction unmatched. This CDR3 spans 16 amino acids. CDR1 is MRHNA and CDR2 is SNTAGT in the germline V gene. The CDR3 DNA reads TGTGCCAGCAGTGACTCGCCACTAGCGGGATACAATGAGCAGTTCTTC. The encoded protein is CASSDSPLAGYNEQFF.

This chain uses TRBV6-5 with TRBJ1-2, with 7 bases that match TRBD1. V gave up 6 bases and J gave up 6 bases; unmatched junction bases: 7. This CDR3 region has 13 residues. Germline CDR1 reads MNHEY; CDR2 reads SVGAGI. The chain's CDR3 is CASRLDRWNGYTF. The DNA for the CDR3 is TGTGCCAGCAGGCTGGACAGGTGGAATGGCTACACCTTC.

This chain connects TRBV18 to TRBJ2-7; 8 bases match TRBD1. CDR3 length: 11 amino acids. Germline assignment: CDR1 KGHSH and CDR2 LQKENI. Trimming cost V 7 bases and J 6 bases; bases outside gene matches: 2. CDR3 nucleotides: TGTGCCAGCTTACAGGGGGGCGAGCAGTACTTC. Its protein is CASLQGGEQYF.

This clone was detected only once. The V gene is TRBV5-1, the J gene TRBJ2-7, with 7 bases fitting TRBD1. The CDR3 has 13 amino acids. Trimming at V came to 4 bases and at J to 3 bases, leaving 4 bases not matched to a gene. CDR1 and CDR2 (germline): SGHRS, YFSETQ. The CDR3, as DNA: TGCGCCAGCAGCGTAGCAGGGGGCTACGAGCAGTACTTC. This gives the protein CASSVAGGYEQYF.

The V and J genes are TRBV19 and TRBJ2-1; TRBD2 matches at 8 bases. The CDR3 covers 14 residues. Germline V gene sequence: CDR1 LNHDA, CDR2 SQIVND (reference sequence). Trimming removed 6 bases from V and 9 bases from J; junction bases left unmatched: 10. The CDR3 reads CASSLLRGGGEQFF. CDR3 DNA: TGTGCCAGTAGCCTCCTTCGGGGGGGCGGTGAGCAGTTCTTC. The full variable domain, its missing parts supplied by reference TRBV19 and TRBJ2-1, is DGGITQSPKYLFRKEGQNVTLSCEQNLNHDAMYWYRQDPGQGLRLIYYSQIVNDFQKGDIAEGYSVSREKKESFPLTVTSAQKNPTAFYLCASSLLRGGGEQFFGPGTRLTVL.

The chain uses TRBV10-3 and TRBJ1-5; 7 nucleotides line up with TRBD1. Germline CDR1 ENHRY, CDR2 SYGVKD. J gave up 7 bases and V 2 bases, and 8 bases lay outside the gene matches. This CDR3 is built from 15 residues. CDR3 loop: CAISEGQGEVQPQHF. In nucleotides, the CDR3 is TGTGCCATCAGTGAGGGGCAGGGGGAGGTCCAGCCCCAGCATTTT.

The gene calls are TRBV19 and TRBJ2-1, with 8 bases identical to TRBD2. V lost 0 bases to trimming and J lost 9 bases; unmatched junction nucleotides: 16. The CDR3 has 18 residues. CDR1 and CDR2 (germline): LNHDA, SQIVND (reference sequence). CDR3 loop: CASSIEHTGLGRIAEQFF. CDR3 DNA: TGTGCCAGTAGTATAGAGCACACGGGACTAGGTCGTATAGCTGAGCAGTTCTTC.

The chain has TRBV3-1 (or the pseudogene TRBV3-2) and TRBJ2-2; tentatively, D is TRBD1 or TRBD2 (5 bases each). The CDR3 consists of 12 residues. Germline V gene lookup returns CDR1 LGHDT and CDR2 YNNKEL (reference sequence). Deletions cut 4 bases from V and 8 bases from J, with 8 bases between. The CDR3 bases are TGTGCCAGCAGCCGGGACCAGGGGGAGCTGTTTTTT. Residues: CASSRDQGELFF.

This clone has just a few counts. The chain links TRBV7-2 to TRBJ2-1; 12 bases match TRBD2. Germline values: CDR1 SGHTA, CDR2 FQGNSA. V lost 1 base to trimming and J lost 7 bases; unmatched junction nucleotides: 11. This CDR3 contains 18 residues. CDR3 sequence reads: CASSLGLAGGPVGNEQFF. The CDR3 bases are TGTGCCAGCAGCTTAGGGCTAGCGGGAGGGCCGGTAGGGAATGAGCAGTTCTTC.